What follows are 7 T cell receptor beta chains derived from one specimen sequenced in a study of T cell responses to AZD1222 COVID-19 vaccine. Assay used: immunoSEQ multiplex PCR; TCRdb lists only in-frame clones, some missing. This table holds 150,000 to 200,000 clones, 90% to 95% found once. Sequencing was performed on peripheral blood, taken 28 days after the second AZD1222 dose. These receptors came from an adult who received the AZD1222 COVID-19 vaccine.

The genes are TRBV18 and TRBJ2-7; D possibly corresponds to TRBD1 (5 bases). CDR3 length equals 14 residues. Looked up from germline, CDR1 is KGHSH and CDR2 is LQKENI. With 3 bases removed from V and 3 bases from J, the gap between germline ends came to 12 bases. CDR3 nucleotide sequence: TGTGCCAGCTCACCGGATGCAGGGTTCTACGAGCAGTACTTC. Its translation is CASSPDAGFYEQYF. Complete variable domain (other parts from reference TRBV18 and TRBJ2-7): NAGVMQNPRHLVRRRGQEARLRCSPMKGHSHVYWYRQLPEEGLKFMVYLQKENIIDESGMPKERFSAEFPKEGPSILRIQQVVRGDSAAYFCASSPDAGFYEQYFGPGTRLTVT.

This chain connects TRBV7-9 to TRBJ2-7, with TRBD1 as a possible D gene (6 bases). The CDR3 is 14 amino acids. V was trimmed by 5 bases and J by 0 bases, leaving 11 bases between them. Looked up from germline, CDR1 is SEHNR and CDR2 is FQNEAQ (reference sequence). The CDR3 reads CASSPSRGSYEQYF. In DNA form, the CDR3 reads TGTGCCAGCAGCCCAAGCAGGGGCTCCTACGAGCAGTACTTC.

The CDR3 sequence is CASSPGTSGDNEQFF. As DNA, the CDR3 is TGTGCCAGCAGCCCGGGGACTAGCGGGGACAATGAGCAGTTCTTC. The rearrangement uses TRBV7-9 and TRBJ2-1; 13 positions match TRBD2. V shed 5 bases, J shed 5 bases, and the junction held 3 bases outside the gene matches. The CDR3 has 15 amino acids. Germline V gene lookup returns CDR1 SEHNR and CDR2 FQNEAQ (reference sequence).

The count of this clone is one. The rearrangement joins TRBV7-9 to TRBJ2-1; D is perhaps TRBD2 (6 bases). The CDR3 covers 18 residues. V was cut by 1 base and J by 6 bases, with 22 bases left in between. CDR1 is SEHNR, CDR2 FQNEAQ, per germline (reference sequence). The CDR3 DNA is TGTGCCAGCAGCTTAGTAGTAGTAGTAGGGGACTCGGCCAATGAGCAGTTCTTC. Protein product: CASSLVVVVGDSANEQFF.

This clone has a single count. The chain employs TRBV6-6 and TRBJ2-7; D is unresolved. V gave up 5 bases and J gave up 3 bases, with 5 bases separating them. Germline V lookup: CDR1 MNHNY, CDR2 SVGAGI (reference sequence). The CDR3 is 11 amino acids. CDR3 residues: CASSGLYEQYF. In DNA, the CDR3 is TGTGCCAGCAGTGGCCTCTACGAGCAGTACTTC.

CDR3 sequence: CASSLYQTRAFQPQHF. In DNA form, the CDR3 reads TGTGCCAGCAGCTTGTATCAGACAAGGGCCTTTCAGCCCCAGCATTTT. The chain carries TRBV5-6 and TRBJ1-5; D is unclear. Deletions cut 1 base from V and 6 bases from J, with 17 bases between. Per the germline V gene, CDR1 is SGHDT and CDR2 is YYEEEE. The CDR3 totals 16 residues.

In nucleotides, the CDR3 is TGCGCCAGCAGCTTTCCAGATGTTTGGGTAGCGGGAGAGAGGACAGATACGCAGTATTTT. This encodes CASSFPDVWVAGERTDTQYF. The J gene is TRBJ2-3, the V gene TRBV5-1; 9 bases agree with TRBD2. In germline, CDR1 is SGHRS, CDR2 YFSETQ. V lost 2 bases, J lost 3 bases, and 19 bases stayed unmatched. The CDR3 loop spans 20 amino acids.